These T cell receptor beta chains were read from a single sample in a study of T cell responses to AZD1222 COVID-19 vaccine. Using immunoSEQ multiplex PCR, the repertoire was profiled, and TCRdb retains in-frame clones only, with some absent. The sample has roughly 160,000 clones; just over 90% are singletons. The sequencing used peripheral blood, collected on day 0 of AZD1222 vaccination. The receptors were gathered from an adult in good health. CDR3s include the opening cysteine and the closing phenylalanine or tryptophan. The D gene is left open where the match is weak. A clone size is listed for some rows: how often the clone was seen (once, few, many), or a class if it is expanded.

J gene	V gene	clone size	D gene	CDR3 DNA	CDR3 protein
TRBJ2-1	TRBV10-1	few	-	TGCGCCAGCAGTGAGGGAGGAAGAGGCAATAAGCAGTTCTTC	CASSEGGRGNKQFF
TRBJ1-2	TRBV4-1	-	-	TGCGCCAGCAGCCAAGATCTTGCAGGGGATTTGAACTATGGCTACACCTTC	CASSQDLAGDLNYGYTF
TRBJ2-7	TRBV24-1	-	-	TGTGCCACCAGTGATTCGGGGACACCTCCCTACGAGCAGTACTTC	CATSDSGTPPYEQYF
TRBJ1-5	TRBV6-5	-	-	TGTGCCAGCAGTTACTCGAATAGCAATCAGCCCCAGCATTTT	CASSYSNSNQPQHF
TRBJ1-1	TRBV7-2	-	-	TGTGCCAGCAGCTTAGATCCCCCCCTTGACGAGTTGTTT	CASSLDPPLDELF
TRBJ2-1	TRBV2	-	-	TGTGCCAGCAGGACAGACGACAAGGGGCAGTTCTTC	CASRTDDKGQFF
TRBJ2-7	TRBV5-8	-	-	TGTGCCAGCAGCTTGAGAGGGGTCAACGAGCAGTACTTC	CASSLRGVNEQYF
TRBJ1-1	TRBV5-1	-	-	TGCGCCAGCAGCTTGGACAGAGGGGACACTGAAGCTTTCTTT	CASSLDRGDTEAFF
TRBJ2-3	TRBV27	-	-	TGTGCCAGCAGTCCGACAGGAAACACAGATACGCAGTATTTT	CASSPTGNTDTQYF
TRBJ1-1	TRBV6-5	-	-	TGTGCCTCCGGACAGACTGAAGCTTTCTTT	CASGQTEAFF
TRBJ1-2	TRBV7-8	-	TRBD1	TGTGCCAGCAGCTTGGGACAGTTTTTCTATGGCTACACCTTC	CASSLGQFFYGYTF
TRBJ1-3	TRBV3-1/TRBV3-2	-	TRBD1	TGTGCCAGCAGCCAAGGCGCAGGGGGCTACGGAAACACCATATATTTT	CASSQGAGGYGNTIYF
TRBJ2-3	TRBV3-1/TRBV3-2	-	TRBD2	TGTGCCAGCAGCCACGTTATAGCGGGGGCCAGAAAAGATACGCAGTATTTT	CASSHVIAGARKDTQYF
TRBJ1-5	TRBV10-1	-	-	TGCGCCAGCAGTGAATGCTCTGGCAGGGGAGATCAGCCCCAGCATTTT	CASSECSGRGDQPQHF
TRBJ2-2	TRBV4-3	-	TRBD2	TGCGCCAGCAGCCAAGGGATTAGCGGGGGGCTAAACACCGGGGAGCTGTTTTTT	CASSQGISGGLNTGELFF
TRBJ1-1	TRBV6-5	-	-	TGTGCCAGCAGTTACTCCGCGGTCAGGACTGAAGCTTTCTTT	CASSYSAVRTEAFF
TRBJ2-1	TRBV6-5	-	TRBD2	TGTGCCAGCAGTTATTTAGCGGGGGGGCCTAATGAGCAGTTCTTC	CASSYLAGGPNEQFF
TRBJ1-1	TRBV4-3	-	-	TGCGCCAGCAGCCAAGTTGGCCGATATTCTACTGAAGCTTTCTTT	CASSQVGRYSTEAFF
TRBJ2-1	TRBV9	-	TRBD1	TGTGCCAGCAGCTTCACAGGGGGCGGGTACAATGAGCAGTTCTTC	CASSFTGGGYNEQFF
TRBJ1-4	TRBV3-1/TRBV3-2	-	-	TGTGCCAGCAGCCACAAAAACCTACAGGGTCGGGGTGAAAAACTGTTTTTT	CASSHKNLQGRGEKLFF
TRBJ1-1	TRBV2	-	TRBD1	TGTGCCACAAACAGGGGGAACACTGAAGCTTTCTTT	CATNRGNTEAFF
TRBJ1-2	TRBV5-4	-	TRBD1	TGTGCCAGCAGCGGTGAGACAGGGGGCTATGGCTACACCTTC	CASSGETGGYGYTF
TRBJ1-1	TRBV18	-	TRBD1	TGTGCCAGCTCCCCGTTACAGGGGGGTCCTGAAGCTTTCTTT	CASSPLQGGPEAFF
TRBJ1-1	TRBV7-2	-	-	TGTGCCAGCAGCTTAGGACTGGACGGCACTGAAGCTTTCTTT	CASSLGLDGTEAFF
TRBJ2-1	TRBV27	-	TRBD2	TGTGCCAGCAGTTTGGTCGGACTAGATCCGGGTTCCTACAATGAGCAGTTCTTC	CASSLVGLDPGSYNEQFF
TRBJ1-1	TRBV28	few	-	TGTGCCAGCAGTTGGGATCAACAGGGAGTGGTGACTGAAGCTTTCTTT	CASSWDQQGVVTEAFF
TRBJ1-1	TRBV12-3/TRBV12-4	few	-	TGTGCCAGCAGTTTCCCGAGCACTGAAGCTTTCTTT	CASSFPSTEAFF
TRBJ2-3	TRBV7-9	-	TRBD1	TGTGCCAGCAGTGGGACAGGGTCGGGCACAGATACGCAGTATTTT	CASSGTGSGTDTQYF
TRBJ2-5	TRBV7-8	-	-	TGTGCCAGCAGCCGACAAGAGACCCAGTACTTC	CASSRQETQYF